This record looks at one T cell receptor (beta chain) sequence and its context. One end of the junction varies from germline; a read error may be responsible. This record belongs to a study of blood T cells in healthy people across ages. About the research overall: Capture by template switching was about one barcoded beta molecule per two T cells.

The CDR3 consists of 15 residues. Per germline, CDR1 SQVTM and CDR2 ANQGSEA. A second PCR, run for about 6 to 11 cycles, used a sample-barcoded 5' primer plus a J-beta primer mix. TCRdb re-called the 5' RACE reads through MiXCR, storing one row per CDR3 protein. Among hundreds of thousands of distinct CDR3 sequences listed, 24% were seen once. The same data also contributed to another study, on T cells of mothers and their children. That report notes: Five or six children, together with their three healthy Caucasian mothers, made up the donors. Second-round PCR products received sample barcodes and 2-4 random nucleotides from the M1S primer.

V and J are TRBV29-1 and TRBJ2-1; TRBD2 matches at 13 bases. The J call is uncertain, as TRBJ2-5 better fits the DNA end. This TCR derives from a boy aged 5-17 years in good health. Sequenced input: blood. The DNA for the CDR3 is TGCAGCGCTGAACGGACTAGCGGGGGCCGGGAGACCCAGTACTTC. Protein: CSAERTSGGRETQYF.